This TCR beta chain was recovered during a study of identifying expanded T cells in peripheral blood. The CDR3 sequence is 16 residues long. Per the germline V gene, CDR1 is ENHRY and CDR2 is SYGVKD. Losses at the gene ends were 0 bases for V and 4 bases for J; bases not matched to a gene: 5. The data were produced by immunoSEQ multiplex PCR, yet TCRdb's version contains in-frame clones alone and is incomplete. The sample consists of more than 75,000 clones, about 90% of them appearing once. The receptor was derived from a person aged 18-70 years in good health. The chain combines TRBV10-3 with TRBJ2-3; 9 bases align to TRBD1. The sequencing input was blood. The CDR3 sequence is CAISESTGTGPDTQYF. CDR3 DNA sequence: TGTGCCATCAGTGAGTCGACCGGGACAGGGCCAGATACGCAGTATTTT.